Presented here are 20 T cell receptor beta chains from one specimen sequenced in a study of CD8 T cells in ankylosing spondylitis (dated by TCRdb to about 2017). The library was prepared using 5' RACE. Sequenced on an Illumina HiSeq 2500. In TCRdb, the public reads were trimmed at Q25 with fastp and aligned with MiXCR, with productive beta chains retained. Merged by CDR3 protein, the rows form single entries marked with the most common genes and DNA. The sample table records tens of thousands of distinct CDR3 sequences; over 5.5% of these occur just once. Jointly, the top ten make up approximately 12% of the sample. The sample was blood, either unsorted or a sorted T cell fraction (not recorded which). The receptors here all came from a male donor with ankylosing spondylitis or in good health (not recorded which).

This clonotype was recorded at least ten times. This chain links TRBV5-1 with TRBJ2-7, with a weak D call TRBD1 (5 bases). CDR1 and CDR2 (germline): SGHRS, YFSETQ. The V and J ends lost 3 bases and 2 bases respectively, with 15 bases between them. The CDR3 covers 15 residues. The CDR3 coding sequence is TGCGCCAGCAGCTGGGGCCGGAGACAGACCTACGAGCAGTACTTC. Amino acid sequence: CASSWGRRQTYEQYF.

This clonotype was observed many times. The rearrangement joins TRBV14 to TRBJ2-5; D gene uncertain. Trimming removed 1 base at V and 5 bases at J, with 8 bases between. Germline lookup yields CDR1 SGHDN and CDR2 FVKESK. CDR3 length: 13 residues. The CDR3 region is CASSQGLGETQYF. As DNA, the CDR3 is TGTGCCAGCAGCCAAGGTCTAGGGGAGACCCAGTACTTC.

This clonotype ranks as medium-sized. The chain combines TRBV24-1 with TRBJ2-2, with unresolved D. The CDR3 totals 13 residues. The V gene lost 4 bases and the J gene lost 2 bases, with 4 bases spanning the gap. Germline V gives CDR1 KGHDR, CDR2 SFDVKD. The CDR3 DNA sequence: TGTGCCACCAGTGAGACTAACACCGGGGAGCTGTTTTTT. Translation: CATSETNTGELFF.

This clonotype was recorded many times. This sequence joins TRBV2 and TRBJ2-5; 11 bases match TRBD2. CDR1 SNHLY and CDR2 FYNNEI come from the germline V gene. The CDR3 extends over 17 amino acids. V shed 5 bases, J shed 2 bases, and the junction held 10 bases outside the gene matches. DNA of the CDR3: TGTGCCAGCAGTCACACTGCTAGCGGGGGGAAACAAGAGACCCAGTACTTC. This codes for CASSHTASGGKQETQYF.

This clonotype was counted ten times or more. This chain uses TRBV7-6 with TRBJ1-5; D might be TRBD1 (6 bases). Per the germline V gene, CDR1 is SGHVS and CDR2 is FNYEAQ. V dropped 5 bases and J dropped 2 bases, with 13 bases sitting between them. The CDR3 has 15 residues. This CDR3 reads CASSPGDFGNQPQHF. CDR3 bases: TGTGCCAGCAGCCCAGGGGATTTTGGCAATCAGCCCCAGCATTTT.

V and J are TRBV20-1 and TRBJ2-5; TRBD1 matches at 11 bases. Germline V gene lookup returns CDR1 DFQATT and CDR2 SNEGSKA (reference sequence). This CDR3 is built from 14 residues. V was pared by 5 bases and J by 4 bases, with 6 bases of the junction left unmatched. The CDR3 region is CSASDRGLRETQYF. CDR3 DNA: TGCAGTGCTTCGGACAGGGGGCTTCGAGAGACCCAGTACTTC.

This clonotype was seen many times. The gene calls are TRBV3-1 and TRBJ2-7; TRBD1 is a possible D gene (6 bases). This CDR3 has 14 amino acids. The germline V gene has CDR1 LGHDT and CDR2 YNNKEL (reference sequence). V was trimmed by 4 bases and J by 4 bases, leaving 14 bases between them. The CDR3 sequence is CASSPYREGYEQYF. CDR3 sequence (DNA): TGTGCCAGCAGCCCCTACAGGGAAGGGTACGAGCAGTACTTC.

The table lists this clonotype with many counts. The chain links TRBV6-1 to TRBJ1-6; D is unresolved. Germline V CDR1 and CDR2: MNHNS, SASEGT. The CDR3 has 14 amino acids. The V gene lost 7 bases and the J gene lost 0 bases, with 7 bases spanning the gap. Written as DNA, the CDR3 is TGTGCCAGCAATCCAGACTCCTATAATTCACCCCTCCACTTT. Translation: CASNPDSYNSPLHF.

This clonotype showed up many times. The genes are TRBV24-1 and TRBJ2-1, with 7 bases that match TRBD1. CDR1 KGHDR and CDR2 SFDVKD come from the germline V gene. V was clipped by 1 base and J by 7 bases; unmatched bases: 9. This CDR3 has 16 residues. The CDR3 bases are TGTGCCACCAGTGATTTAGCGGCAGGGGGTAGGAATGAGCAGTTCTTC. The encoded protein is CATSDLAAGGRNEQFF.

This clonotype has ten or more counts. The CDR3 region is CSASTSGGASSYNEQFF. The CDR3 region has the DNA TGCAGTGCTAGCACTAGCGGGGGGGCGAGCTCCTACAATGAGCAGTTCTTC. The V and J genes are TRBV20-1 and TRBJ2-1; 13 nucleotides line up with TRBD2. V gave up 3 bases and J gave up 0 bases; unmatched junction bases: 5. This CDR3 is built from 17 residues. The V gene's germline CDR1 is DFQATT and CDR2 SNEGSKA (reference sequence).

This clonotype came up many times. J is TRBJ2-5 and V is TRBV7-9; the D is unclear. The V end lost 5 bases, the J end lost 2 bases, and 12 bases lay between the germline ends. Germline CDR1 reads SEHNR; CDR2 reads FQNEAQ (reference sequence). This CDR3 comprises 14 residues. CDR3 sequence (DNA): TGTGCCAGCAGCCCCCGTATCAAGCAAGAGACCCAGTACTTC. Protein sequence: CASSPRIKQETQYF.

This clonotype was counted many times. V gene TRBV5-1 combines with J gene TRBJ2-7, with D hard to call. Trimming removed 0 bases at V and 7 bases at J, with 8 bases between. Germline V lookup: CDR1 SGHRS, CDR2 YFSETQ. This CDR3 spans 12 amino acids. CDR3: CASSLDSREQYF. CDR3 coding DNA: TGCGCCAGCAGCTTGGACAGTAGAGAGCAGTACTTC.

This clonotype was observed at least ten times. The CDR3, as DNA: TGTGCCAGCAGTTTAGCGGGAGTAAGGAAGACCCAGTACTTC. This codes for CASSLAGVRKTQYF. This chain joins TRBV27 and TRBJ2-5, with 7 bases aligning to TRBD2. From germline, CDR1 is MNHEY and CDR2 SMNVEV (reference sequence). J gave up 6 bases and V 2 bases, and 6 bases lay outside the gene matches. The CDR3 is made up of 14 amino acids.

This clonotype was counted at least ten times. The chain is built from TRBV9 and TRBJ2-1, with TRBD2 as a possible D gene (6 bases). V lost 4 bases and J lost 9, with 20 bases in between. Germline CDR1 is SGDLS and CDR2 is YYNGEE. The CDR3 runs 15 residues. The CDR3 coding sequence is TGTGCCAGCAGCAGTACCGGGACTCTGGTGGGTGAGCAGTTCTTC. As protein: CASSSTGTLVGEQFF.

The genes are TRBV5-1 and TRBJ1-3, with D possibly being TRBD1 (5 bases). The CDR3 spans 15 residues. The germline V gene encodes CDR1 SGHRS and CDR2 YFSETQ. V was pared by 0 bases and J by 4 bases, with 11 bases between. CDR3 residues: CASSLARTYGNTIYF. Written as DNA, the CDR3 is TGCGCCAGCAGCTTGGCCCGGACATACGGAAACACCATATATTTT.

This clonotype was counted at least ten times. CDR3 in DNA: TGCAGCGTTCGCCTAGCGAGGGGAGAGACCCAGTACTTC. This codes for CSVRLARGETQYF. The V gene is TRBV29-1, the J gene TRBJ2-5, with D maybe TRBD2 (6 bases). Germline V gene sequence: CDR1 SQVTM, CDR2 ANQGSEA. This CDR3 has 13 residues. The V gene lost 5 bases and the J gene lost 4 bases, with 14 bases spanning the gap.

This clonotype has a count of ten or more. The V and J genes are TRBV4-2 and TRBJ1-5, with a possible D match to TRBD1 (5 bases). The V gene lost 0 bases and the J gene lost 0 bases, with 15 bases spanning the gap. The CDR3 runs 18 residues. Germline V gene lookup returns CDR1 LGHNA and CDR2 YNFKEQ. CDR3 protein: CASSQDGAATYSNQPQHF. The DNA for the CDR3 is TGTGCCAGCAGCCAAGATGGGGCGGCGACCTATAGCAATCAGCCCCAGCATTTT.

This clonotype was detected many times. This chain uses TRBV9 with TRBJ2-7; a possible D gene is TRBD1 (6 bases). Germline loops: CDR1 SGDLS, CDR2 YYNGEE. V gave up 1 base and J gave up 1 base, with 12 bases separating them. The CDR3 has 15 amino acids. In DNA, the CDR3 is TGTGCCAGCAGCGTAAGTGGACAGAGATCCTACGAGCAGTACTTC. As protein: CASSVSGQRSYEQYF.

This clonotype was seen repeatedly, ten times or more. The chain employs TRBV10-2 and TRBJ2-1; unclear D gene. Germline lookup yields CDR1 WSHSY and CDR2 SAAADI. CDR3 length: 16 residues. The V end lost 0 bases, the J end lost 0 bases, and 9 bases lay between the germline ends. DNA of the CDR3: TGCGCCAGCAGTGAGTCGTTTATCGTCTCCTACAATGAGCAGTTCTTC. Translating it yields CASSESFIVSYNEQFF.

This clonotype appeared many times. The chain recombines TRBV9 with TRBJ2-3; D is possibly TRBD1 (5 bases). CDR3 length: 19 residues. V lost 1 base, J lost 6 bases, and 27 bases lay in between. CDR1 is SGDLS, CDR2 YYNGEE, per germline. The CDR3 region has the DNA TGTGCCAGCAGCGTACGTCAACGAGTGGGGCGCCGGGCAGAGGATACGCAGTATTTT. Translated: CASSVRQRVGRRAEDTQYF.